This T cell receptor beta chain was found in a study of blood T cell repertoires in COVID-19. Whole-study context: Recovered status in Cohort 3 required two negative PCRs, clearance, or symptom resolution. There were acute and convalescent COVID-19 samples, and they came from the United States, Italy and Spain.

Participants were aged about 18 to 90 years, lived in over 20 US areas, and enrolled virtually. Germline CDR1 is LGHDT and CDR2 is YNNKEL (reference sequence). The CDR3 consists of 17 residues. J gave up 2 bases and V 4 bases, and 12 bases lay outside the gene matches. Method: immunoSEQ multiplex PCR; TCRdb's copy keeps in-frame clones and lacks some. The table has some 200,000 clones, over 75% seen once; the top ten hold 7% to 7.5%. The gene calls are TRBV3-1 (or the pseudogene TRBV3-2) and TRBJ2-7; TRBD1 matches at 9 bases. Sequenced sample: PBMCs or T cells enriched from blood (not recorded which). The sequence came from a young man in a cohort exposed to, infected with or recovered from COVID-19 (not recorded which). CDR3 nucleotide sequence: TGTGCCAGCAGCCCCCTTAAGAAGGGACAGGGCACCTACGAGCAGTACTTC. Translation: CASSPLKKGQGTYEQYF.